What follows are 5 T cell receptor beta chains derived from one specimen sequenced in a study of T-cell memory formation after mild COVID-19 (dated by TCRdb to the early 2020s). The library was generated by 5' RACE. Sequencing was performed on an Illumina NovaSeq 6000. The public reads were quality trimmed at Q25 with fastp and then assembled into clones with MiXCR by TCRdb, keeping productive beta chains. Rows matching on CDR3 protein sequence are summarized as one entry with the most common DNA and genes. The sample table holds 350,000 or so distinct CDR3 sequences, of which roughly 21% were seen once. The ten largest clones capture under 15% of the sample. Specimen: PBMCs or a T cell subset sorted from them (not recorded which). The receptors originated from an adult woman who had mild COVID-19 (a few samples of this study predate the infection). The sample titles of this study are shuffled in the database, so cell type and time point are left out; the donor was told from shared clones.

J is TRBJ2-6 and V is TRBV5-1; D may be TRBD2 (6 bases). V was pared by 0 bases and J by 2 bases, with 9 bases between. The germline CDR1 and CDR2 sequences are SGHRS and YFSETQ. CDR3 length equals 16 residues. The CDR3 nucleotides are TGCGCCAGCAGCTTGGCGGGGGTTGCTGGGGCCAACGTCCTGACTTTC. This translates into CASSLAGVAGANVLTF.

This clonotype showed up just a few times. The V gene is TRBV18, the J gene TRBJ2-2, with D possibly being TRBD2 (6 bases). Germline V CDR1 and CDR2: KGHSH, LQKENI. V lost 0 bases to trimming and J lost 7 bases, with 9 bases between them. The CDR3 spans 14 residues. The CDR3: CASSPPAGGGELFF. CDR3 bases: TGTGCCAGCTCACCACCTGCCGGGGGCGGGGAGCTGTTTTTT. Full variable domain (remainder filled in from reference TRBV18 and TRBJ2-2): NAGVMQNPRHLVRRRGQEARLRCSPMKGHSHVYWYRQLPEEGLKFMVYLQKENIIDESGMPKERFSAEFPKEGPSILRIQQVVRGDSAAYFCASSPPAGGGELFFGEGSRLTVL.

This chain links TRBV12-3 or TRBV12-4 with TRBJ2-1, with D maybe TRBD2 (6 bases). V dropped 6 bases and J dropped 3 bases, with 18 bases sitting between them. The CDR3 covers 16 residues. The chain's CDR3 is CASSRPTGGVYNEQFF. CDR3 coding DNA: TGTGCCAGCAGCCGTCCGACTGGCGGGGTCTACAATGAGCAGTTCTTC.

This clonotype has only a few counts. The chain combines TRBV7-3 with TRBJ2-3; TRBD2 agrees at 11 bases. J lost 0 bases, V lost 2 bases, and 7 bases had no gene match. This CDR3 is built from 18 residues. Germline CDR1 and CDR2: SGHTA and FQGTGA. CDR3 coding DNA: TGTGCCAGCAGCTTACAACCCGGGACTAGCGGCAGCACAGATACGCAGTATTTT. Protein: CASSLQPGTSGSTDTQYF. Filled out from reference TRBV7-3 and TRBJ2-3, the complete variable domain reads GAGVSQTPSNKVTEKGKYVELRCDPISGHTALYWYRQSLGQGPEFLIYFQGTGAADDSGLPNDRFFAVRPEGSVSTLKIQRTERGDSAVYLCASSLQPGTSGSTDTQYFGPGTRLTVL.

The chain joins TRBV7-3 to TRBJ2-3; maybe TRBD1 (5 bases). From germline, CDR1 is SGHTA and CDR2 FQGTGA. The CDR3 has 13 residues. The V gene lost 5 bases and the J gene lost 7 bases, with 13 bases spanning the gap. The DNA for the CDR3 is TGTGCCAGCAGCCTGGACAAGAGCCATACGCAGTATTTT. It yields the protein CASSLDKSHTQYF.